These 19 T cell receptor beta chains were all obtained from the same sample, sequenced in a study of blood T cell repertoires in COVID-19. Repertoires were generated with immunoSEQ multiplex PCR, while TCRdb's copy carries only in-frame clones and drops some. This table has about 180,000 clones, around 80% appearing once. Material: peripheral blood. These receptors were obtained from a human donor in a cohort sampled during active COVID-19.

The chain uses TRBV18 and TRBJ2-5, with D maybe TRBD2 (6 bases). The CDR3 totals 12 residues. Trimming took 3 bases from V and 4 from J, leaving 6 bases between them. Germline V gene lookup returns CDR1 KGHSH and CDR2 LQKENI. For the CDR3, the DNA is TGTGCCAGCTCACCGGGAGGAGAGACCCAGTACTTC. This translates into CASSPGGETQYF.

V gene TRBV29-1 combines with J gene TRBJ2-7, with 9 bases lining up with TRBD1. The CDR3 sequence is 13 residues long. Germline assignment: CDR1 SQVTM and CDR2 ANQGSEA. V lost 7 bases and J lost 1; bases outside the gene matches: 5. DNA of the CDR3: TGCAGCGGACAGACAGGGGGATCCTACGAGCAGTACTTC. The encoded protein is CSGQTGGSYEQYF.

In the case of this clone: The junction departs from the called germline gene at one end, perhaps through a read error. The chain links TRBV2 to TRBJ2-1, with 10 bases identical to TRBD1. The length of the CDR3 is 13 residues. The germline gives CDR1 SNHLY, CDR2 FYNNEI. This chain's CDR3 is CATSTGQGNEQFF. DNA for the CDR3: TGTGCCACCAGTACGGGACAGGGGAATGAGCAGTTCTTC. The full variable domain, with the rest looked up from reference TRBV2 and TRBJ2-1, is EPEVTQTPSHQVTQMGQEVILRCVPISNHLYFYWYRQILGQKVEFLVSFYNNEISEKSEIFDDQFSVERPDGSNFTLKIRSTKLEDSAMYFCATSTGQGNEQFFGPGTRLTVL.

This clone was detected only a few times. V and J are TRBV12-3 or TRBV12-4 and TRBJ1-1, with D uncertain. CDR3 length equals 12 residues. Trimming pared 3 bases from V and 11 bases from J, leaving 13 bases between. The CDR3 protein is CASSLVSTSAFF. The CDR3 coding sequence is TGTGCCAGCAGTTTGGTCTCGACTTCCGCTTTCTTT.

This clone occurred a few times. The chain uses TRBV6-6 and TRBJ2-7; D is perhaps TRBD1 (6 bases). The CDR3 contains 15 residues. CDR1 is MNHNY and CDR2 is SVGAGI in the germline V gene (reference sequence). Trimming removed 5 bases at V and 0 bases at J, with 14 bases between. The CDR3 loop is CASSQDRTSSYEQYF. The CDR3 coding sequence is TGTGCCAGCAGTCAAGACAGGACGAGCTCCTACGAGCAGTACTTC.

The rearrangement links TRBV4-1 to TRBJ1-1; no clear D gene. The germline V gene has CDR1 MGHRA and CDR2 YSYEKL. Trimming pared 1 base from V and 0 bases from J, leaving 9 bases between. The CDR3 runs 15 residues. The CDR3 loop reads CASSQGANMNTEAFF. The CDR3 bases are TGCGCCAGCAGCCAAGGGGCCAACATGAACACTGAAGCTTTCTTT.

The chain couples TRBV19 to TRBJ1-1; a weak D match, TRBD1 (6 bases). Germline loops: CDR1 LNHDA, CDR2 SQIVND (reference sequence). Deletions cut 10 bases from V and 0 bases from J, with 12 bases between. This CDR3 spans 13 amino acids. CDR3 protein: CATQWTVNTEAFF. The CDR3 DNA follows: TGTGCCACACAGTGGACAGTGAACACTGAAGCTTTCTTT.

This clone was detected once. The V call is TRBV10-3, the J call TRBJ1-2; maybe TRBD1 (5 bases). V lost 0 bases and J lost 5, with 13 bases in between. CDR3 length: 15 amino acids. Per germline, CDR1 ENHRY and CDR2 SYGVKD. The CDR3 sequence: CAISESTGVPYGYTF. CDR3 DNA sequence: TGTGCCATCAGTGAGTCGACGGGGGTCCCATATGGCTACACCTTC.

The V gene is TRBV19, the J gene TRBJ1-1; weak D call: TRBD1 (6 bases). CDR1 and CDR2 from the germline V gene are LNHDA and SQIVND (reference sequence). The V end was cut by 3 bases, the J end by 6 bases, with 14 bases between. This CDR3 region has 14 residues. CDR3 bases: TGTGCCAGTAGTATGCAGACAGGACGGGCTGAAGCTTTCTTT. Translated: CASSMQTGRAEAFF.

This sequence joins TRBV19 and TRBJ1-2, with D perhaps TRBD1 (6 bases). The CDR3 length is 14 residues. Trimming removed 3 bases at V and 2 bases at J, with 10 bases between. CDR1 is LNHDA and CDR2 is SQIVND in the germline V gene (reference sequence). The CDR3: CASSMSQGNYGYTF. In DNA form, the CDR3 reads TGTGCCAGTAGTATGAGTCAGGGGAACTATGGCTACACCTTC.

CDR3 in DNA: TGCGCCAGCAGTCCGGCGGGGGTACCTGGCTACACCTTC. The encoded protein is CASSPAGVPGYTF. The chain recombines TRBV5-1 with TRBJ1-2; a weak D match, TRBD1 (5 bases). Germline CDR1 and CDR2: SGHRS and YFSETQ. The CDR3 runs to 13 residues. V lost 5 bases to trimming and J lost 7 bases, with 15 bases between them.

The chain links TRBV5-4 to TRBJ2-7; TRBD1 might be the D (5 bases). The CDR3 extends over 13 amino acids. V was trimmed by 2 bases and J by 2 bases, leaving 8 bases between them. The germline V gene encodes CDR1 SGHNT and CDR2 YYREEE (reference sequence). CDR3 loop: CASSLRGTYEQYF. The CDR3 DNA sequence: TGTGCCAGCAGCTTAAGGGGTACCTACGAGCAGTACTTC.

The gene calls are TRBV19 and TRBJ2-3; D is possibly TRBD2 (7 bases). V was clipped by 0 bases and J by 0 bases, with 10 bases between them. The germline gives CDR1 LNHDA, CDR2 SQIVND (reference sequence). The CDR3 is 16 residues long. The chain's CDR3 is CASSIDGGGSTDTQYF. CDR3 bases: TGTGCCAGTAGTATAGATGGGGGGGGCAGCACAGATACGCAGTATTTT. The full variable domain, completed using reference TRBV19 and TRBJ2-3, is DGGITQSPKYLFRKEGQNVTLSCEQNLNHDAMYWYRQDPGQGLRLIYYSQIVNDFQKGDIAEGYSVSREKKESFPLTVTSAQKNPTAFYLCASSIDGGGSTDTQYFGPGTRLTVL.

The chain couples TRBV10-2 to TRBJ1-1; D perhaps matches TRBD1 (5 bases). Germline V CDR1 and CDR2: WSHSY, SAAADI. Trimming took off 0 bases at V and 5 bases at J, with 16 bases between the two ends. The CDR3 extends over 16 amino acids. The CDR3 coding sequence is TGCGCCAGCAGTGAGTCATTAACGGGGGGTGAGACTGAAGCTTTCTTT. Translation gives CASSESLTGGETEAFF.

This sequence joins TRBV7-8 and TRBJ1-4, with 9 bases fitting TRBD1. V lost 10 bases and J lost 6; bases outside the gene matches: 6. Germline CDR1 reads SGHVS; CDR2 reads FQNEAQ. The CDR3 loop spans 13 amino acids. This CDR3 is CATQQGAHEKLFF. DNA for the CDR3: TGTGCCACCCAACAGGGGGCGCATGAAAAACTGTTTTTT. Full variable domain (missing parts from reference TRBV7-8 and TRBJ1-4): GAGVSQSPRYKVAKRGQDVALRCDPISGHVSLFWYQQALGQGPEFLTYFQNEAQLDKSGLPSDRFFAERPEGSVSTLKIQRTQQEDSAVYLCATQQGAHEKLFFGSGTQLSVL.

This clone came up a few times. V gene TRBV9 combines with J gene TRBJ2-7; the D gene is possibly TRBD1 (6 bases). Germline CDR1 and CDR2: SGDLS and YYNGEE. The V end was cut by 0 bases, the J end by 4 bases, with 14 bases between. The CDR3 runs to 15 residues. CDR3 protein: CASSVGGKGGYEQYF. DNA of the CDR3: TGTGCCAGCAGCGTAGGTGGGAAAGGGGGATACGAGCAGTACTTC.

This clone was seen only a few times. The V and J genes are TRBV7-2 and TRBJ1-2; 7 bases fit TRBD1. With V trimmed by 2 bases and J by 8 bases, 11 bases remained unmatched. There are 15 residues in the CDR3. Germline CDR1 reads SGHTA; CDR2 reads FQGNSA. CDR3 sequence: CASSLFGTVYDGYTF. The CDR3 DNA reads TGTGCCAGCAGCTTATTTGGGACAGTTTACGACGGCTACACCTTC.

The CDR3 DNA sequence: TGCGCCAGCAGCCCAGGTGGGGGGAATGAGCAGTTCTTC. Amino acids: CASSPGGGNEQFF. The rearrangement joins TRBV5-1 to TRBJ2-1; a possible D gene is TRBD2 (6 bases). Trimming shortened V by 4 bases and J by 7 bases, and 12 bases separated the two germline ends. Germline V gene sequence: CDR1 SGHRS, CDR2 YFSETQ. The CDR3 totals 13 residues.

The chain employs TRBV13 and TRBJ2-7; D call uncertain. V was pared by 1 base and J by 0 bases, with 10 bases between. Germline CDR1 is PRHDT and CDR2 is FYEKMQ (reference sequence). This CDR3 comprises 15 residues. This chain's CDR3 is CASSLERRSSYEQYF. In DNA, the CDR3 is TGTGCCAGCAGCTTAGAACGTAGGAGCTCCTACGAGCAGTACTTC.